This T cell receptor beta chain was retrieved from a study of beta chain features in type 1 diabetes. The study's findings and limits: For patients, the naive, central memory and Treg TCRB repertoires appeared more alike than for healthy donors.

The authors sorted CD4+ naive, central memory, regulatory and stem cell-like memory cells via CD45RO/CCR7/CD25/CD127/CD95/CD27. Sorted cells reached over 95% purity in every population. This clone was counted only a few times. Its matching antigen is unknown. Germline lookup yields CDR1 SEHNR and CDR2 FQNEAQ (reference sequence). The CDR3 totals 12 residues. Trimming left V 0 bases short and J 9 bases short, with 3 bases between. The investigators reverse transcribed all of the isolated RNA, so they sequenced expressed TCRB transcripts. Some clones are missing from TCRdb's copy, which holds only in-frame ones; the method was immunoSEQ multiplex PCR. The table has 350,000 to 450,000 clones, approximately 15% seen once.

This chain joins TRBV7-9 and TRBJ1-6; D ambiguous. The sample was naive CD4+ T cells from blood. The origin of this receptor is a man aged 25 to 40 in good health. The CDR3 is CASSLALSPLHF. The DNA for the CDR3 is TGTGCCAGCAGCTTAGCACTTTCACCCCTCCACTTT.